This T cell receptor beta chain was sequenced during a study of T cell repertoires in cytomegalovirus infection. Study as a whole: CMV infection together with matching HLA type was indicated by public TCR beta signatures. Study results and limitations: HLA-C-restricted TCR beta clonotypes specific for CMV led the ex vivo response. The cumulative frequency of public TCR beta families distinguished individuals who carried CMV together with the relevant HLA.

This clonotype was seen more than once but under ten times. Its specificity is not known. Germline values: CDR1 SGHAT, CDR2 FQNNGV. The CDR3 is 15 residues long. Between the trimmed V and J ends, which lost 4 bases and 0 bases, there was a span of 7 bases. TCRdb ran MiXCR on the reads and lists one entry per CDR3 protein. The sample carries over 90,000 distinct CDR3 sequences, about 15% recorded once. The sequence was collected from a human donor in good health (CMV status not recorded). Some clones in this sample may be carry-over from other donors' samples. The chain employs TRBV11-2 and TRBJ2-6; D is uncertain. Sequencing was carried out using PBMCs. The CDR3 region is CASSYLSSGANVLTF. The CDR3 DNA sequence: TGTGCCAGCAGCTACCTAAGCTCTGGGGCCAACGTCCTGACTTTC.